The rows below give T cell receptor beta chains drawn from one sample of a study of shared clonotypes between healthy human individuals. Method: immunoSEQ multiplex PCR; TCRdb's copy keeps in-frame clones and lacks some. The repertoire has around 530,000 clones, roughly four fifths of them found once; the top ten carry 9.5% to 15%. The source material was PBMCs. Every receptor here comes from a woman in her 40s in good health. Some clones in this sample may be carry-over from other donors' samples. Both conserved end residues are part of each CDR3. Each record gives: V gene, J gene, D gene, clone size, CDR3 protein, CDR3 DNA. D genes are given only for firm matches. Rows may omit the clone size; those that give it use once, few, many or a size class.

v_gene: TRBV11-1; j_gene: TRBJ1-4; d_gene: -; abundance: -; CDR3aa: CASSLAGRREKLFF; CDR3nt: TGTGCCAGCAGCTTAGCCGGAAGAAGGGAAAAACTGTTTTTT
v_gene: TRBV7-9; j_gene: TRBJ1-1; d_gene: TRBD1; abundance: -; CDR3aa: CASSSDRYGMMNTEAFF; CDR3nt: TGTGCCAGCAGCTCGGACAGGTACGGGATGATGAACACTGAAGCTTTCTTT
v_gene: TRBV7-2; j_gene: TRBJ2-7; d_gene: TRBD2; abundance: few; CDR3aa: CASSVTSGSEQYF; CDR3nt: TGTGCCAGCAGCGTGACTAGCGGTAGCGAGCAGTACTTC
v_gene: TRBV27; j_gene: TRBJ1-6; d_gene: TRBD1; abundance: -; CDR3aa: CASSSSGTVINSPLHF; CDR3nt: TGTGCCAGCAGTTCCTCCGGGACAGTCATCAATTCACCCCTCCACTTT
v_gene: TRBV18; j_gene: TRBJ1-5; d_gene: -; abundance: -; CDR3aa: CASSPSPSGSNQPQHF; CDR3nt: TGTGCCAGCTCACCATCCCCCTCGGGGAGCAATCAGCCCCAGCATTTT
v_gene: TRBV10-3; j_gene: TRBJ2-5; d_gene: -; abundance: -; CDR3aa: CAISESDPGRGQETQYF; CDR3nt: TGTGCCATCAGTGAGTCGGACCCGGGGAGGGGGCAAGAGACCCAGTACTTC
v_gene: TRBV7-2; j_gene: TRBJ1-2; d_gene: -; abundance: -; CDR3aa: CASSFSGFAYGYTF; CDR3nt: TGTGCCAGCAGCTTCTCGGGTTTCGCTTATGGCTACACCTTC
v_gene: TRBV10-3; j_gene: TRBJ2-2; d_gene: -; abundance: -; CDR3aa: CAINRNTGELFF; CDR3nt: TGTGCCATCAACAGGAACACCGGGGAGCTGTTTTTT
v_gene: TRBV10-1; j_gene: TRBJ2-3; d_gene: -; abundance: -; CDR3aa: CASSLGTHRTQYF; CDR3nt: TGCGCCAGCAGCCTAGGGACTCATCGCACGCAGTATTTT
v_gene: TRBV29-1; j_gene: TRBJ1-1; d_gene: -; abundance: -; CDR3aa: CSGNQGKDTETFF; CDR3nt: TGCAGCGGGAATCAGGGCAAGGACACTGAAACTTTCTTT
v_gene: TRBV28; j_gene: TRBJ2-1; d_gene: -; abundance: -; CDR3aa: CASSSGTLEYNEQFF; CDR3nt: TGTGCCAGCAGTTCCGGGACTCTTGAATACAATGAGCAGTTCTTC
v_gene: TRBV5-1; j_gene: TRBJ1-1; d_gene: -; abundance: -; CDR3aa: CASSLLGAGNTEAFF; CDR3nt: TGCGCCAGCAGCTTGTTGGGGGCGGGGAACACTGAAGCTTTCTTT
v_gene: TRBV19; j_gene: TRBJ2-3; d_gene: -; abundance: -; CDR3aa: CASSIDPSTDTQYF; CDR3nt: TGTGCCAGTAGTATAGATCCAAGCACAGATACGCAGTATTTT
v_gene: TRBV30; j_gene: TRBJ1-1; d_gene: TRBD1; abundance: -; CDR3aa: CAWSLQGANTEAFF; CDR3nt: TGTGCCTGGAGTTTGCAGGGGGCTAACACTGAAGCTTTCTTT
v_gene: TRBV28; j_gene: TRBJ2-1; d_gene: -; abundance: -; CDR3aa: CASINRNRDTEQFF; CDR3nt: TGTGCCAGCATAAATCGCAACCGGGACACAGAGCAGTTCTTC
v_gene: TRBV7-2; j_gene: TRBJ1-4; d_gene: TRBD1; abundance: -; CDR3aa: CASSQDGTGYEKLSF; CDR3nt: TGTGCCAGCAGTCAAGATGGGACAGGGTATGAAAAACTGTCTTTT
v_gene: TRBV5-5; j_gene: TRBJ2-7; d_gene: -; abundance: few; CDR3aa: CASSYRDAPYADEQYF; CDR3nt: TGTGCCAGCAGCTACCGCGACGCACCATACGCGGACGAGCAGTACTTC
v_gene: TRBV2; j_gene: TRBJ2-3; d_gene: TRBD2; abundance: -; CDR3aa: CASSHWTSGDTQYF; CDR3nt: TGTGCCAGCAGTCACTGGACTAGCGGAGATACGCAGTATTTT
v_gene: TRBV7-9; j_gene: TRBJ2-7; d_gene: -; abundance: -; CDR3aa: CASSPRGGSYEQYF; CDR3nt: TGTGCCAGCAGCCCCCGAGGGGGTTCCTACGAGCAGTACTTC
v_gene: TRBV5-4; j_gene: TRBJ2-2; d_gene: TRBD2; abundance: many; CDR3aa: CASRRLAGADTGELFF; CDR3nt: TGTGCCAGCAGACGACTAGCGGGAGCGGACACCGGGGAGCTGTTTTTT
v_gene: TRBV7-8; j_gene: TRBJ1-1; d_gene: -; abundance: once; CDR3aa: CASSLALGQNTEAFF; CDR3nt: TGTGCCAGCAGCTTAGCCCTGGGACAGAACACTGAAGCTTTCTTT
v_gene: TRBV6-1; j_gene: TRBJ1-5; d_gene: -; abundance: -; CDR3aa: CASSEASGSNQPQHF; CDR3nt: TGTGCCAGCAGTGAAGCTAGCGGTAGCAATCAGCCCCAGCATTTT
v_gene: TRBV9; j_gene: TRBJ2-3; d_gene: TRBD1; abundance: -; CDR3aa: CASSVEGGGTDTQYF; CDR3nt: TGTGCCAGCAGCGTAGAAGGGGGCGGCACAGATACGCAGTATTTT
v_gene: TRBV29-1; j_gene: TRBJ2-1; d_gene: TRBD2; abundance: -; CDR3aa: CSALTRLAGNNEQFF; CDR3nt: TGCAGCGCCCTGACCCGGCTAGCGGGGAACAATGAGCAGTTCTTC